The clone carrying this T cell receptor beta chain was observed once. Its antigen is still unknown. The entry originates in a study of graft-versus-host responses after intestinal transplantation. Study conclusions and caveats: GvH clone levels peaked in circulation, and this peak was associated with early post-transplant HvG declines. Some GvH clones were seen earlier in gut or blood, suggesting intestinal origin.

J gave up 4 bases and V 3 bases, and 5 bases lay outside the gene matches. The CDR3 length is 15 residues. Germline CDR1 is LNHDA and CDR2 is SQIVND (reference sequence). Assay used: immunoSEQ multiplex PCR; TCRdb lists only in-frame clones, some missing. This sample has tens of thousands of clones, with around 92% found just once. The specimen comprised PBMCs, sampled around 270 days after intestinal transplant. This receptor was identified in a human patient who received an intestinal transplant, so some T cells may come from the graft donor. The chain couples TRBV19 to TRBJ2-2; 7 bases map to TRBD2. The CDR3 DNA follows: TGTGCCAGTAGTATCCTAGCGGAGATCACCGGGGAGCTGTTTTTT. This translates into CASSILAEITGELFF.